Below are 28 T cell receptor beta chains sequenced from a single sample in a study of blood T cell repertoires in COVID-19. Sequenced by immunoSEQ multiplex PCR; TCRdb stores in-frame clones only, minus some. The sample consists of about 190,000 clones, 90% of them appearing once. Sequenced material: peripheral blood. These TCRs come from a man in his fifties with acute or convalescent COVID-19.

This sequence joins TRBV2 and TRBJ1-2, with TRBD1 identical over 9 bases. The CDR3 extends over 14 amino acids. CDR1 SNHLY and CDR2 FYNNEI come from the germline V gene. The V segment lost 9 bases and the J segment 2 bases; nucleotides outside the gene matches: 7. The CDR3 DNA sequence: TGTGCCAGGTTGGGACAGGGTGTCAACTATGGCTACACCTTC. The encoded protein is CARLGQGVNYGYTF.

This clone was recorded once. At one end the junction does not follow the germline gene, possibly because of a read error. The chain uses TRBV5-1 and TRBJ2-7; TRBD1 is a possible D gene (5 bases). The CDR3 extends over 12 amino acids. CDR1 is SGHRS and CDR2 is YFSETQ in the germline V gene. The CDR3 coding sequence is TGCGCCAGCAGCTTGGGGGGCTACGAGCAGTGCTTC. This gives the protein CASSLGGYEQCF.

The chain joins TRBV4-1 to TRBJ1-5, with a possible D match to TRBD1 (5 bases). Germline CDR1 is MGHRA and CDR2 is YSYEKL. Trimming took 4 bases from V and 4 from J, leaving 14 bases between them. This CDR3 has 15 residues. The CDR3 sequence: CASSRQGGENQPQHF. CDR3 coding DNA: TGCGCCAGCAGCCGCCAAGGAGGGGAGAATCAGCCCCAGCATTTT.

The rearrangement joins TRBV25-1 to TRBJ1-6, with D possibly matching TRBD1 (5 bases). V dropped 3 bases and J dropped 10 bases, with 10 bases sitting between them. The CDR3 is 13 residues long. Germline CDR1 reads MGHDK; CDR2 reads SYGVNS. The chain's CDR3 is CASSDGGRSPLHF. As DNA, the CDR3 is TGTGCCAGCAGTGACGGGGGGAGGTCACCCCTCCACTTT.

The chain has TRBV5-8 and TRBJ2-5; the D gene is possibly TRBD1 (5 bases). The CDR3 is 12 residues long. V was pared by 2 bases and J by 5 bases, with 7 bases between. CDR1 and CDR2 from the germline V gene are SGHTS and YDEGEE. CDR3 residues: CASSFNRETQYF. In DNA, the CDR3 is TGTGCCAGCAGCTTTAACAGGGAGACCCAGTACTTC.

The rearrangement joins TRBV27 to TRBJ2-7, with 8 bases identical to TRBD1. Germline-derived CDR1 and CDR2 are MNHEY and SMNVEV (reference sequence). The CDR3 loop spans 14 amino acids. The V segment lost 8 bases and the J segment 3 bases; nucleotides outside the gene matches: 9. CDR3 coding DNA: TGTGCCAGCCAAGCCGCGGACAGGGTCTACGAGCAGTACTTC. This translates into CASQAADRVYEQYF.

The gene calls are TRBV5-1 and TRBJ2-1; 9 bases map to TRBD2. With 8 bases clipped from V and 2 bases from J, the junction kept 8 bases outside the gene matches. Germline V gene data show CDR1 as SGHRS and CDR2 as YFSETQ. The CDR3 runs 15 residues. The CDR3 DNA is TGCGCCAGTAGAGGCGGGAGGGCCACCTACAATGAGCAGTTCTTC. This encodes CASRGGRATYNEQFF.

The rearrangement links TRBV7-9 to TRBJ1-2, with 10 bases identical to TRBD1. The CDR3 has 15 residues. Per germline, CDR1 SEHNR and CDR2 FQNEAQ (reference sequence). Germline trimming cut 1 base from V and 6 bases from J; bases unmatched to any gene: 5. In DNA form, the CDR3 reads TGTGCCAGCAGCTTAGAGGGACAGGGGAAGGATGGCTACACCTTC. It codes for CASSLEGQGKDGYTF.

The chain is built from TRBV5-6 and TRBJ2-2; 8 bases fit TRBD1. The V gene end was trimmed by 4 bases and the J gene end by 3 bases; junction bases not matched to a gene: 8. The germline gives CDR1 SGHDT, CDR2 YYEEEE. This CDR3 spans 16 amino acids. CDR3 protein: CASSPGGLGDTGELFF. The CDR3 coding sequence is TGTGCCAGCAGCCCAGGGGGCTTAGGAGACACCGGGGAGCTGTTTTTT.

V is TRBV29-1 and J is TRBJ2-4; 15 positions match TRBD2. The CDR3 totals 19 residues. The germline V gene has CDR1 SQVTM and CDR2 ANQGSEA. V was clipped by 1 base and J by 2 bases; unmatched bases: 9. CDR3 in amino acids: CSVEARGLAGGVSKNIQYF. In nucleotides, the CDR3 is TGCAGCGTTGAAGCCCGGGGACTAGCGGGAGGAGTCTCCAAAAACATTCAGTACTTC.

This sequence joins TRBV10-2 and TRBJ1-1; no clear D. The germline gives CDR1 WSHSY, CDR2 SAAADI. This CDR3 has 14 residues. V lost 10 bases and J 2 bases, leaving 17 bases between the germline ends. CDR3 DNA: TGCGCCACCTCCGCTGTAGCCGTAAACACTGAAGCTTTCTTT. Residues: CATSAVAVNTEAFF.

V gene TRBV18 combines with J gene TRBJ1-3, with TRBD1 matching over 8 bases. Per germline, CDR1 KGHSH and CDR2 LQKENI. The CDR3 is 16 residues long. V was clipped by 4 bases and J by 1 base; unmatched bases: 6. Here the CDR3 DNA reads TGTGCCAGCTCACTCCTGGGACAGGTTTCTGGAAACACCATATATTTT. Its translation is CASSLLGQVSGNTIYF.

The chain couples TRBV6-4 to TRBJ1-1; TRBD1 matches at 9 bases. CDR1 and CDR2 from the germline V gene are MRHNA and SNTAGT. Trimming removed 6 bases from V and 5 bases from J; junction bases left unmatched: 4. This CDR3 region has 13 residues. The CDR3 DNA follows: TGTGCCAGCAGCCGGACAGGGGAAACTGAAGCTTTCTTT. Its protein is CASSRTGETEAFF.

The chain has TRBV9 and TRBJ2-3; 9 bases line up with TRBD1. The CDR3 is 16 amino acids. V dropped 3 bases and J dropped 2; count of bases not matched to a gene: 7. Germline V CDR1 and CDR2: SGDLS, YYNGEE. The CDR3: CASSAGTGFITDTQYF. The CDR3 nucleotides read TGTGCCAGCAGCGCTGGGACAGGGTTTATCACAGATACGCAGTATTTT.

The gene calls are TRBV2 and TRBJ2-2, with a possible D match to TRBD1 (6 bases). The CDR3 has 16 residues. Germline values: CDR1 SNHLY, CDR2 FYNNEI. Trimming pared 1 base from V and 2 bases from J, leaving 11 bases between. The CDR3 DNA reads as TGTGCCAGCAGTGAAGGGGTCAGGGGCAACACCGGGGAGCTGTTTTTT. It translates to CASSEGVRGNTGELFF.

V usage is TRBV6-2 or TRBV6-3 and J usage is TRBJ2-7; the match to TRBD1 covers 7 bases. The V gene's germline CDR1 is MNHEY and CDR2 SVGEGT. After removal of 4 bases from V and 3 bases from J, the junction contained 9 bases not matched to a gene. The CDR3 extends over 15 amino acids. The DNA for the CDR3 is TGTGCCAGCAGTTTTCTCATAAGGGGGCACTACGAGCAGTACGTC. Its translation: CASSFLIRGHYEQYV.

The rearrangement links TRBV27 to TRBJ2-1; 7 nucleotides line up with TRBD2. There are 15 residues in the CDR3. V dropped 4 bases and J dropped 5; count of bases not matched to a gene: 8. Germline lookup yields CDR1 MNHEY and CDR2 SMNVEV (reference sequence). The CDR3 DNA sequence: TGTGCCAGCAGTTCGCTTGCGGGGAGGGACAATGAGCAGTTCTTC. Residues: CASSSLAGRDNEQFF.

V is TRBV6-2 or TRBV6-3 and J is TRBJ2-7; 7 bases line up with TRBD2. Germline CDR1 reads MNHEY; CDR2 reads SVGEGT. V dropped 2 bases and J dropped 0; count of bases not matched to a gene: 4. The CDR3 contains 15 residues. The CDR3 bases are TGTGCCAGCAGTTACCCTAGGACTAGCTCCTACGAGCAGTACTTC. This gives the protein CASSYPRTSSYEQYF.

CDR3 sequence reads: CSVETNTGELFF. DNA of the CDR3: TGCAGCGTTGAAACTAACACCGGGGAGCTGTTTTTT. This sequence joins TRBV29-1 and TRBJ2-2; D remains ambiguous. The CDR3 has 12 amino acids. V was clipped by 2 bases and J by 2 bases, with 3 bases between them. The V gene's germline CDR1 is SQVTM and CDR2 ANQGSEA.

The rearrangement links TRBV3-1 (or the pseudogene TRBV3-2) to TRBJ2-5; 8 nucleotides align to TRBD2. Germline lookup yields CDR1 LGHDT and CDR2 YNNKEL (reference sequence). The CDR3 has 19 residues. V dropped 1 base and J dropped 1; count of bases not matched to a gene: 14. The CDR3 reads CASSQGGSGNSVGQETQYF. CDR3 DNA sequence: TGTGCCAGCAGCCAAGGTGGTAGCGGGAATTCGGTGGGCCAAGAGACCCAGTACTTC.

CDR3 DNA sequence: TGTGCCAGCAGCTTAGGGGACAACAGCAATCAGCCCCAGCATTTT. The encoded protein is CASSLGDNSNQPQHF. V and J are TRBV7-2 and TRBJ1-5; a possible D gene is TRBD1 (6 bases). The length of the CDR3 is 15 residues. Between the trimmed V and J ends, which lost 1 base and 1 base, there was a span of 8 bases. Per germline, CDR1 SGHTA and CDR2 FQGNSA. Full variable domain (rest looked up from reference TRBV7-2 and TRBJ1-5): GAGVSQSPSNKVTEKGKDVELRCDPISGHTALYWYRQSLGQGLEFLIYFQGNSAPDKSGLPSDRFSAERTGGSVSTLTIQRTQQEDSAVYLCASSLGDNSNQPQHFGDGTRLSIL.

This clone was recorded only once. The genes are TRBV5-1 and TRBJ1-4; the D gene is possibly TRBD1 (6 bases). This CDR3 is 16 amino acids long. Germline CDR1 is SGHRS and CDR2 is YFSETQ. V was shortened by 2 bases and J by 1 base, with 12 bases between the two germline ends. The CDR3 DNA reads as TGCGCCAGCAGCTTACAGGGAAGTGGAACTAATGAAAAACTGTTTTTT. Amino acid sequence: CASSLQGSGTNEKLFF. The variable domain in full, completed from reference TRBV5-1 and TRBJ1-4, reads KAGVTQTPRYLIKTRGQQVTLSCSPISGHRSVSWYQQTPGQGLQFLFEYFSETQRNKGNFPGRFSGRQFSNSRSEMNVSTLELGDSALYLCASSLQGSGTNEKLFFGSGTQLSVL.

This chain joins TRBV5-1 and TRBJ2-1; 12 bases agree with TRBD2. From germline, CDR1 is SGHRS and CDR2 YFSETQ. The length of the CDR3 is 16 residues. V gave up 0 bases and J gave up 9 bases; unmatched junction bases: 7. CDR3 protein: CASSLGATSGGTEQFF. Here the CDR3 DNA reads TGCGCCAGCAGCTTGGGGGCGACTAGCGGGGGCACTGAGCAGTTCTTC.

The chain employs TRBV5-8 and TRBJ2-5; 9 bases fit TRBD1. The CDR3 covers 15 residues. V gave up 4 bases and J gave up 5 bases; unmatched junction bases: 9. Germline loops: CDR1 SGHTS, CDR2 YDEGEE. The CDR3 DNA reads TGTGCCAGCAGCCGGATAACAGGGGGCTCGGAGACCCAGTACTTC. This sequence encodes CASSRITGGSETQYF.

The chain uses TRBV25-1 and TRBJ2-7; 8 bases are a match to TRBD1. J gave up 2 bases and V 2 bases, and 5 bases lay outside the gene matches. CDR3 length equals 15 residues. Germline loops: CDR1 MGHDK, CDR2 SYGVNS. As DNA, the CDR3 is TGTGCCAGCAGTGAAAGGGGGACAGGTCCCTACGAGCAGTACTTC. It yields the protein CASSERGTGPYEQYF.

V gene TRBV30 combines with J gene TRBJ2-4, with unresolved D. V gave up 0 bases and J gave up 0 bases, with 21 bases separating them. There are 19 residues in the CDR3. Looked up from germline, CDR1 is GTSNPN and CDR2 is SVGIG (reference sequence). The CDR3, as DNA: TGTGCCTGGAGTGTGGGCCTTGGGCGCGCGACCTTAGCCAAAAACATTCAGTACTTC. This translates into CAWSVGLGRATLAKNIQYF.

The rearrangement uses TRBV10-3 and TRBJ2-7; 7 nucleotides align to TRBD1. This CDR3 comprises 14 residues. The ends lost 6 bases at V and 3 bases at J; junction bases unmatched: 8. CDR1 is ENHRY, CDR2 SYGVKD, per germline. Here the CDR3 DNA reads TGTGCCATCAGGGACCGGGACAGAAGCTACGAGCAGTACGTC. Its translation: CAIRDRDRSYEQYV.

CDR3 bases: TGTGCCAGCAGTGACCCCCGGGGACAGGGAACCTCTGGAAACACCATATATTTT. Amino acids: CASSDPRGQGTSGNTIYF. This rearrangement joins TRBV2 to TRBJ1-3; the match to TRBD1 covers 9 bases. Germline V CDR1 and CDR2: SNHLY, FYNNEI. CDR3 length equals 18 residues. The junction had 9 bases not matched to a gene; V was cut back by 3 bases and J by 0 bases.